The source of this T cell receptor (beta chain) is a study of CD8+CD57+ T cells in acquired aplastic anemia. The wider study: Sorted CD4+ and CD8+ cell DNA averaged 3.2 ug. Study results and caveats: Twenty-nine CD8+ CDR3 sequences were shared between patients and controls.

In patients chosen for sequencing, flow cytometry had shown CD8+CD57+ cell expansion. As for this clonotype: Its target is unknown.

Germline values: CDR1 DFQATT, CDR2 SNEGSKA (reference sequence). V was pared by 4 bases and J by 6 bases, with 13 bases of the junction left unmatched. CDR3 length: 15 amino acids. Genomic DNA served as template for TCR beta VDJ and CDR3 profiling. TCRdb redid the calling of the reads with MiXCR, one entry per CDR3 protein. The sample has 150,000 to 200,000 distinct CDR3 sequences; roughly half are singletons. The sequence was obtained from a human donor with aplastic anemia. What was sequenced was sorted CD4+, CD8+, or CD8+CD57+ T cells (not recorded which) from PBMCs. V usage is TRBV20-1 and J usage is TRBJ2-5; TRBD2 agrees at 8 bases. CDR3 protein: CSANARAGGVKTQYF. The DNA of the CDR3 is TGCAGTGCTAACGCCCGGGCGGGGGGCGTAAAGACCCAGTACTTC.